Each of the 27 T cell receptor beta chains below was sequenced from the same sample in a study of beta chain features in type 1 diabetes (dated by TCRdb to about 2018). Here is what the overall study found, with its caveats: In all four CD4+ subsets, TCRB CDR3 length was moderately but significantly shorter in type 1 diabetes patients.

To prepare the library, the immunoSEQ multiplex PCR assay was applied. The High Capacity cDNA Reverse Transcription Kit was used to reverse transcribe all of the isolated RNA, meaning that expressed TCRB transcripts were what got sequenced. Not all clones reach the TCRdb copy of this immuneACCESS table, which keeps in-frame sequences only. Checked studies attribute under half of the gap to unresolved V genes and leave the rest unexplained. In this sample the table shows 500,000 to 800,000 clones, around 12% of which occur a single time. Around 0.12% of the sample lies in the top ten. The antigens of these receptors remain unknown. The sequenced sample consisted of naive CD4+ T cells from blood. What the cell subset or site label conveys for this sample: true naive CD4+ T cells. The receptors were gathered from a man aged 30 to 39 with type 1 diabetes.

The chain links TRBV27 to TRBJ2-7, with D perhaps being TRBD1 or TRBD2 (7 bases each). CDR1 and CDR2 (germline): MNHEY, SMNVEV (reference sequence). The CDR3 runs 13 residues. V gave up 2 bases and J gave up 4 bases, with 9 bases separating them. The CDR3, as DNA: TGTGCCAGCAGTTTACAGGGGGGGTACGAGCAGTACTTC. Translated: CASSLQGGYEQYF.

A few counts support this clone. The chain employs TRBV7-8 and TRBJ1-4, with D perhaps TRBD1 (5 bases). V was trimmed by 1 base and J by 4 bases, leaving 10 bases between them. Per germline, CDR1 SGHVS and CDR2 FQNEAQ. This CDR3 is built from 15 residues. DNA of the CDR3: TGTGCCAGCAGCTTAGGGGGCGGACTTAATGAAAAACTGTTTTTT. Amino acids: CASSLGGGLNEKLFF.

This clone appeared a few times. The chain recombines TRBV2 with TRBJ1-5; D remains ambiguous. The germline gives CDR1 SNHLY, CDR2 FYNNEI. V was clipped by 1 base and J by 10 bases, with 8 bases between them. The CDR3 has 12 residues. The CDR3 sequence: CASSEGAAPQHF. The CDR3 nucleotides are TGTGCCAGCAGTGAAGGGGCCGCACCCCAGCATTTT.

The rearrangement links TRBV6-1 to TRBJ2-1; 7 nucleotides match TRBD1. Germline-derived CDR1 and CDR2 are MNHNS and SASEGT. The CDR3 consists of 13 residues. V was clipped by 9 bases and J by 3 bases; unmatched bases: 5. The CDR3 region has the DNA TGTGCCAGTGCGGACAGGTTCTACAATGAGCAGTTCTTC. The encoded protein is CASADRFYNEQFF.

The chain carries TRBV6-1 and TRBJ1-5; 9 bases are a match to TRBD1. The V and J ends lost 6 bases and 4 bases, in that order; junction bases with no gene match: 4. CDR1 is MNHNS and CDR2 is SASEGT in the germline V gene. The CDR3 sequence is 14 residues long. The CDR3 spells CASSPGTGNQPQHF. Written as DNA, the CDR3 is TGTGCCAGCAGCCCCGGGACAGGGAATCAGCCCCAGCATTTT.

In the case of this clone: Other DNA sequences from this sample encode an identical CDR3 as well. J is TRBJ1-5 and V is TRBV7-2, with no clear D. Trimming took 0 bases from V and 0 from J, leaving 3 bases between them. The CDR3 length is 14 residues. Germline-derived CDR1 and CDR2 are SGHTA and FQGNSA. The CDR3 loop is CASSLAASNQPQHF. Here the CDR3 DNA reads TGTGCCAGCAGCTTAGCAGCTAGCAATCAGCCCCAGCATTTT.

In its sample, this clone was seen a few times. The V call is TRBV14, the J call TRBJ1-6; D unresolved. The CDR3 has 14 amino acids. Germline V CDR1 and CDR2: SGHDN, FVKESK. V was shortened by 2 bases and J by 7 bases, with 9 bases between the two germline ends. CDR3 amino acids: CASSQFGGNSPLHF. For the CDR3, the DNA is TGTGCCAGCAGCCAATTTGGAGGGAATTCACCCCTCCACTTT.

In its sample, this clone was seen a few times. The V and J genes are TRBV6-5 and TRBJ2-7, with TRBD1 identical over 9 bases. This CDR3 spans 15 amino acids. The J segment lost 4 bases and the V segment lost 5 bases, leaving 9 bases of the junction unmatched. CDR1 is MNHEY and CDR2 is SVGAGI in the germline V gene. In nucleotides, the CDR3 is TGTGCCAGCAGTCGACCTGGGACAGGGTTTTACGAGCAGTACTTC. It yields the protein CASSRPGTGFYEQYF.

The chain links TRBV30 to TRBJ2-7, with a possible D match to TRBD1 (5 bases). Trimming took off 3 bases at V and 2 bases at J, with 8 bases between the two ends. CDR3 size: 12 residues. CDR1 is GTSNPN and CDR2 is SVGIG in the germline V gene (reference sequence). CDR3 sequence: CAWRKGTYEQYF. The CDR3 DNA follows: TGTGCCTGGAGGAAGGGGACCTACGAGCAGTACTTC.

This rearrangement joins TRBV7-8 to TRBJ1-5; no definite D call. V was shortened by 5 bases and J by 4 bases, with 12 bases between the two germline ends. CDR1 is SGHVS, CDR2 FQNEAQ, per germline. The CDR3 sequence is 14 residues long. This CDR3 is CASSLNSINQPQHF. CDR3 nucleotides: TGTGCCAGCAGCCTCAACAGCATTAATCAGCCCCAGCATTTT.

Comments on this clone: The sample has other DNA sequences that encode this CDR3 too. CDR3: CASSYSRVGGYTF. The CDR3 coding sequence is TGTGCCAGCAGTTACTCAAGGGTGGGTGGCTACACCTTC. V and J are TRBV6-5 and TRBJ1-2; no clear D. The CDR3 covers 13 residues. Trimming removed 0 bases from V and 7 bases from J, with 9 bases in between. CDR1 is MNHEY and CDR2 is SVGAGI in the germline V gene.

This clone appeared a few times. The chain combines TRBV5-6 with TRBJ2-3; 8 positions match TRBD1. The V and J ends lost 3 bases and 0 bases, in that order; junction bases with no gene match: 3. CDR3 size: 15 residues. Per the germline V gene, CDR1 is SGHDT and CDR2 is YYEEEE. The CDR3 sequence is CASSYRTGSTDTQYF. The CDR3 region has the DNA TGTGCCAGCAGCTACCGGACAGGGAGCACAGATACGCAGTATTTT. The variable domain in full, completed from reference TRBV5-6 and TRBJ2-3, reads DAGVTQSPTHLIKTRGQQVTLRCSPKSGHDTVSWYQQALGQGPQFIFQYYEEEERQRGNFPDRFSGHQFPNYSSELNVNALLLGDSALYLCASSYRTGSTDTQYFGPGTRLTVL.

The rearrangement joins TRBV2 to TRBJ1-2; tentatively, D is TRBD1 (5 bases). This CDR3 has 14 amino acids. Germline V lookup: CDR1 SNHLY, CDR2 FYNNEI. With 2 bases removed from V and 5 bases from J, the gap between germline ends came to 12 bases. CDR3: CASSEKQGLYGYTF. CDR3 bases: TGTGCCAGCAGTGAAAAGCAGGGACTGTATGGCTACACCTTC.

Only a few counts were recorded for this clone. V is TRBV4-2 and J is TRBJ2-5, with D hard to call. The germline V gene encodes CDR1 LGHNA and CDR2 YNFKEQ. Trimming shortened V by 2 bases and J by 5 bases, and 15 bases separated the two germline ends. This CDR3 has 15 residues. The CDR3 DNA sequence: TGTGCCAGCAGCCAACTTAACGACCCCCTCGAGACCCAGTACTTC. Translated: CASSQLNDPLETQYF.

The table lists this clone with a few counts. The chain recombines TRBV30 with TRBJ2-7; 7 nucleotides match TRBD1. Per the germline V gene, CDR1 is GTSNPN and CDR2 is SVGIG (reference sequence). V lost 2 bases, J lost 7 bases, and 17 bases stayed unmatched. The CDR3 sequence is 16 residues long. CDR3 protein: CAWSQYRGPPPREQYF. The CDR3 nucleotides read TGTGCCTGGAGTCAATACAGGGGTCCCCCCCCGAGGGAGCAGTACTTC. The whole variable domain, remainder taken from reference TRBV30 and TRBJ2-7, is SQTIHQWPATLVQPVGSPLSLECTVEGTSNPNLYWYRQAAGRGLQLLFYSVGIGQISSEVPQNLSASRPQDRQFILSSKKLLLSDSGFYLCAWSQYRGPPPREQYFGPGTRLTVT.

This clone was seen only a few times. The J gene is TRBJ2-1, the V gene TRBV5-4; the match to TRBD1 covers 9 bases. The V gene end was trimmed by 4 bases and the J gene end by 7 bases; junction bases not matched to a gene: 3. CDR3 size: 13 residues. Looked up from germline, CDR1 is SGHNT and CDR2 is YYREEE (reference sequence). The CDR3 sequence is CASSPGQGNEQFF. The CDR3 DNA is TGTGCCAGCAGCCCGGGACAGGGTAATGAGCAGTTCTTC.

The chain joins TRBV6-5 to TRBJ1-4, with 10 bases matching TRBD1. Germline V gene sequence: CDR1 MNHEY, CDR2 SVGAGI. The CDR3 is 14 residues long. The V segment lost 7 bases and the J segment 5 bases; nucleotides outside the gene matches: 4. The CDR3 DNA reads TGTGCCAGCACAGGGGACAGGGGAAATGAAAAACTGTTTTTT. It yields the protein CASTGDRGNEKLFF.

V and J are TRBV7-2 and TRBJ2-2; 9 positions agree with TRBD1. This CDR3 contains 16 residues. V lost 1 base and J lost 5; bases outside the gene matches: 5. Looked up from germline, CDR1 is SGHTA and CDR2 is FQGNSA. The CDR3 protein is CASSLVSTGGTGELFF. Here the CDR3 DNA reads TGTGCCAGCAGCTTAGTCTCGACAGGGGGAACCGGGGAGCTGTTTTTT.

This clone was recorded a few times. V is TRBV5-1 and J is TRBJ2-1; 8 nucleotides line up with TRBD2. The CDR3 has 16 amino acids. Germline CDR1 is SGHRS and CDR2 is YFSETQ. The V gene end was trimmed by 7 bases and the J gene end by 0 bases; junction bases not matched to a gene: 9. DNA of the CDR3: TGCGCCAGCGGGTCCGGGAGCGGGGGCTCCTACAATGAGCAGTTCTTC. This translates into CASGSGSGGSYNEQFF.

This clone has only one observation. The sample carries other DNA sequences with the same CDR3. The CDR3 loop reads CASSVVGGSTDTQYF. The DNA for the CDR3 is TGTGCCAGCAGCGTAGTTGGCGGAAGCACAGATACGCAGTATTTT. The chain recombines TRBV9 with TRBJ2-3, with unresolved D. This CDR3 comprises 15 residues. Germline CDR1 is SGDLS and CDR2 is YYNGEE. Trimming removed 0 bases from V and 0 bases from J, with 8 bases in between.

A few counts support this clone. The chain carries TRBV6-5 and TRBJ2-3, with 9 bases identical to TRBD1. Trimming cost V 11 bases and J 4 bases; bases outside gene matches: 7. This CDR3 contains 13 residues. Germline V gene sequence: CDR1 MNHEY, CDR2 SVGAGI. In DNA, the CDR3 is TGTGCCGTCCGGGACAGGGAACCAGATACGCAGTATTTT. The encoded protein is CAVRDREPDTQYF.

The V call is TRBV7-2, the J call TRBJ2-7; either TRBD1 or TRBD2 may supply D (5 bases each). Trimming pared 5 bases from V and 1 base from J, leaving 9 bases between. The CDR3 spans 13 residues. Germline V gene lookup returns CDR1 SGHTA and CDR2 FQGNSA. The CDR3 region is CASSPGASYEQYF. CDR3 bases: TGTGCCAGCAGCCCCGGGGCTTCCTACGAGCAGTACTTC.

This clone was counted between two and nine times. The chain combines TRBV27 with TRBJ1-2; D not resolved. CDR3 size: 15 residues. CDR1 is MNHEY and CDR2 is SMNVEV in the germline V gene (reference sequence). The germline V and J ends were trimmed by 3 bases and 0 bases, with 11 bases remaining between them. This CDR3 is CASSFAAGSNYGYTF. Written as DNA, the CDR3 is TGTGCCAGCAGTTTCGCGGCAGGCTCTAACTATGGCTACACCTTC.

The genes are TRBV7-2 and TRBJ2-3, with D maybe TRBD2 (5 bases). The germline CDR1 and CDR2 sequences are SGHTA and FQGNSA. The CDR3 is made up of 17 amino acids. Trimming removed 3 bases at V and 0 bases at J, with 16 bases between. The CDR3 region has the DNA TGTGCCAGCAGCTTTGGGCCCTGGTCGGGAAGCACAGATACGCAGTATTTT. Translating it yields CASSFGPWSGSTDTQYF.

The chain joins TRBV5-1 to TRBJ2-2; tentative D call: TRBD1 (5 bases). Trimming took off 3 bases at V and 1 base at J, with 10 bases between the two ends. The CDR3 spans 15 residues. Germline CDR1 is SGHRS and CDR2 is YFSETQ. CDR3 region: CASSSRQMNTGELFF. Written as DNA, the CDR3 is TGCGCCAGCAGCTCCCGACAGATGAACACCGGGGAGCTGTTTTTT.

Worth noting for this clone: Other DNA sequences from this sample encode an identical CDR3 as well. The V call is TRBV9, the J call TRBJ1-6; 9 bases are shared with TRBD1. With V trimmed by 0 bases and J by 7 bases, 2 bases remained unmatched. Germline assignment: CDR1 SGDLS and CDR2 YYNGEE. The length of the CDR3 is 15 residues. The CDR3 DNA sequence: TGTGCCAGCAGCGTAGGGACAGGGGTGAATTCACCCCTCCACTTT. Its protein is CASSVGTGVNSPLHF. The whole variable domain, filled in from reference TRBV9 and TRBJ1-6, reads DSGVTQTPKHLITATGQRVTLRCSPRSGDLSVYWYQQSLDQGLQFLIQYYNGEERAKGNILERFSAQQFPDLHSELNLSSLELGDSALYFCASSVGTGVNSPLHFGNGTRLTVT.

In this sample, this clone turned up a few times. The V call is TRBV28, the J call TRBJ2-7; a possible D gene is TRBD2 (6 bases). Trimming removed 8 bases at V and 2 bases at J, with 10 bases between. Per germline, CDR1 MDHEN and CDR2 SYDVKM. CDR3 length equals 12 residues. CDR3 sequence reads: CASRRGTYEQYF. In DNA form, the CDR3 reads TGTGCCAGCCGCCGGGGGACCTACGAGCAGTACTTC.